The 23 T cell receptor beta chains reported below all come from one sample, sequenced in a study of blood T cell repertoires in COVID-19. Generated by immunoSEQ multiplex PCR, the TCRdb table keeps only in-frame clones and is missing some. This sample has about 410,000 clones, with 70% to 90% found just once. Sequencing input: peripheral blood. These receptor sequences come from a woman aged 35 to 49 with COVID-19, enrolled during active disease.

CDR3 sequence reads: CASSRYTGELFF. CDR3 coding DNA: TGCGCCAGCAGTAGATACACCGGGGAGCTGTTTTTT. The chain carries TRBV4-1 and TRBJ2-2; no reliable D call. Deletions cut 6 bases from V and 3 bases from J, with 5 bases between. Germline CDR1 reads MGHRA; CDR2 reads YSYEKL. The CDR3 has 12 residues.

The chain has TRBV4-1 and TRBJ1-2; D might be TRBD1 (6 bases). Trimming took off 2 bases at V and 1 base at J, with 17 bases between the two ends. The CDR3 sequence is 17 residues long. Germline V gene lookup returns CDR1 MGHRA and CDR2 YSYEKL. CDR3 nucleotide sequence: TGCGCCAGCAGCCAATACCGGGGAGGGGGGAATAACTATGGCTACACCTTC. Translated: CASSQYRGGGNNYGYTF.

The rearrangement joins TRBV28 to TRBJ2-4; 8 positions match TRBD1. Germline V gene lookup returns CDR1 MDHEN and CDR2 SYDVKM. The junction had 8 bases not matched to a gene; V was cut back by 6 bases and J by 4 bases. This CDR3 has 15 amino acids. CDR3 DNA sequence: TGTGCCAGCAGCTATGACAGGGGAACAAAAAACATTCAGTACTTC. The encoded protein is CASSYDRGTKNIQYF. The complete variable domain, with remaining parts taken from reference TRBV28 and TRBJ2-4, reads DVKVTQSSRYLVKRTGEKVFLECVQDMDHENMFWYRQDPGLGLRLIYFSYDVKMKEKGDIPEGYSVSREKKERFSLILESASTNQTSMYLCASSYDRGTKNIQYFGAGTRLSVL.

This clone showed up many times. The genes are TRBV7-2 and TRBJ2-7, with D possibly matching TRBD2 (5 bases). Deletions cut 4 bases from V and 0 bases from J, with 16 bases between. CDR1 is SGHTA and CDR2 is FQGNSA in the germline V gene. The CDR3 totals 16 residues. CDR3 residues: CASSSLLLGSSYEQYF. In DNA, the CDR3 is TGTGCCAGCAGCTCCCTCTTACTAGGAAGCTCCTACGAGCAGTACTTC.

This CDR3 reads CAWSPVSDTQYF. The CDR3 DNA reads TGTGCCTGGAGTCCGGTCTCCGATACGCAGTATTTT. This sequence joins TRBV30 and TRBJ2-3; D is uncertain. The CDR3 is 12 amino acids. Germline V CDR1 and CDR2: GTSNPN, SVGIG (reference sequence). Trimming shortened V by 2 bases and J by 6 bases, and 9 bases separated the two germline ends.

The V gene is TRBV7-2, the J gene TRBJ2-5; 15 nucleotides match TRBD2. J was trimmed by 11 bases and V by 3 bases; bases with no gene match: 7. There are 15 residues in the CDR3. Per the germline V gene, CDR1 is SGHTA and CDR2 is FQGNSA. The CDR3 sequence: CASSFRGLAGGLQYF. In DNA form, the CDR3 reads TGTGCCAGCAGCTTCCGGGGACTAGCGGGGGGATTGCAGTACTTC.

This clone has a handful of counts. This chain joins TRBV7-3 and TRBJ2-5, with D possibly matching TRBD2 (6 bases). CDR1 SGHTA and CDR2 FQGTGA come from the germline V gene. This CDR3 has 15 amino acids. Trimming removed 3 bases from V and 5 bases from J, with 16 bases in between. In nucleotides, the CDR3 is TGTGCCAGCAGCTTCGCGGGGCTTGCCGGGGAGACCCAGTACTTC. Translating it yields CASSFAGLAGETQYF.

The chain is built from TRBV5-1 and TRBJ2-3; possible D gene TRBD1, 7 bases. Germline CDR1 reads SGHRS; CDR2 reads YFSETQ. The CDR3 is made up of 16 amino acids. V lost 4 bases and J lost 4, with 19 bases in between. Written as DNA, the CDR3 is TGCGCCAGCAGCCTAGCGCAGGGGGTGTGGGCAGATACGCAGTATTTT. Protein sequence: CASSLAQGVWADTQYF.

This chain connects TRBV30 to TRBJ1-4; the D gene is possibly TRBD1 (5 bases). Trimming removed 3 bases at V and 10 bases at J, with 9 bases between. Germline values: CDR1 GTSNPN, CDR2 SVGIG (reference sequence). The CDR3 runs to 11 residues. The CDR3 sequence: CAWRGGGKLFF. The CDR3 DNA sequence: TGTGCCTGGAGGGGGGGAGGAAAACTGTTTTTT.

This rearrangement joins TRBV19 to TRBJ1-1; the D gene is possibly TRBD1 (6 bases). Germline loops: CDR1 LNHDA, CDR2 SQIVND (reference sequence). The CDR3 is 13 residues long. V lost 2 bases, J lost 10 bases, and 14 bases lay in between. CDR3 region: CASSIQQGAAAFF. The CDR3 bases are TGTGCCAGTAGTATACAACAGGGCGCTGCAGCTTTCTTT.

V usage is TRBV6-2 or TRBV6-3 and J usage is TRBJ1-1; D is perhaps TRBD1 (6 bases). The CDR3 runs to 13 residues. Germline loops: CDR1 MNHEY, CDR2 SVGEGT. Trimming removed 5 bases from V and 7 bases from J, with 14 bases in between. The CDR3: CASSPYRAVEAFF. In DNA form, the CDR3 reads TGTGCCAGCAGTCCATACAGGGCCGTTGAAGCTTTCTTT.

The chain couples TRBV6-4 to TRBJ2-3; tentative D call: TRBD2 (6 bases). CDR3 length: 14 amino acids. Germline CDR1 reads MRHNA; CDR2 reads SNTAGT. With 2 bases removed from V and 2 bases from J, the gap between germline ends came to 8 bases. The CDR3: CASSDGGNTDTQYF. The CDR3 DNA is TGTGCCAGCAGTGACGGGGGGAACACAGATACGCAGTATTTT.

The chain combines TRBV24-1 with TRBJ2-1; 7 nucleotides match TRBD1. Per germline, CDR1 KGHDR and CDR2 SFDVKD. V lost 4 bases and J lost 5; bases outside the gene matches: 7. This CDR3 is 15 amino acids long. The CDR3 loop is CATSEARTGDNEQFF. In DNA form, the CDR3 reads TGTGCCACCAGTGAAGCACGGACAGGTGACAATGAGCAGTTCTTC.

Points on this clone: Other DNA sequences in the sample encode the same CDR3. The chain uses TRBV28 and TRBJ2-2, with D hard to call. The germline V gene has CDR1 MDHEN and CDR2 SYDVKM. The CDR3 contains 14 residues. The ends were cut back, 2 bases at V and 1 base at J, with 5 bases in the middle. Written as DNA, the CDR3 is TGTGCCAGCAGTTTAACGGGGAACACCGGGGAGCTGTTTTTT. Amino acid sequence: CASSLTGNTGELFF.

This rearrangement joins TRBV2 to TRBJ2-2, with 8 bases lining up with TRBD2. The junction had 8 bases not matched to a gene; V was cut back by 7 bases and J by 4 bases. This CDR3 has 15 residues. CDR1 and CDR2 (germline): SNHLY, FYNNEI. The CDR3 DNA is TGTGCCAGCACTAGTGCGGGGGGCCTCACCGGGGAGCTGTTTTTT. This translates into CASTSAGGLTGELFF.

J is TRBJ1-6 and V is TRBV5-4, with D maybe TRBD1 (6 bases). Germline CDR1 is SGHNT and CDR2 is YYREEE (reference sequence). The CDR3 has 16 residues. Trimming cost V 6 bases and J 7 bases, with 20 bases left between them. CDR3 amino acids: CASKVEGGSGNSPLHF. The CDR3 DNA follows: TGTGCCAGCAAAGTAGAAGGGGGTTCAGGAAATTCACCCCTCCACTTT.

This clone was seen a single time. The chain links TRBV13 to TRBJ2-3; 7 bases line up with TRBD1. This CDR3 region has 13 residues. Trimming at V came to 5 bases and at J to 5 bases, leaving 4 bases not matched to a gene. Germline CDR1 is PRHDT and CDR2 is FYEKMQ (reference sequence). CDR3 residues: CASSDRDRDTQYF. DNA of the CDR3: TGTGCCAGCAGCGACCGGGACAGAGATACGCAGTATTTT.

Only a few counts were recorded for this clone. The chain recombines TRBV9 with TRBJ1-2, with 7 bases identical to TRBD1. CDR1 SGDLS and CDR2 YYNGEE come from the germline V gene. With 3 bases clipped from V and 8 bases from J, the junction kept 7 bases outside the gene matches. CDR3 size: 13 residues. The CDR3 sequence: CASSGQGTGGYTF. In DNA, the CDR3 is TGTGCCAGCAGCGGACAGGGAACGGGCGGCTACACCTTC.

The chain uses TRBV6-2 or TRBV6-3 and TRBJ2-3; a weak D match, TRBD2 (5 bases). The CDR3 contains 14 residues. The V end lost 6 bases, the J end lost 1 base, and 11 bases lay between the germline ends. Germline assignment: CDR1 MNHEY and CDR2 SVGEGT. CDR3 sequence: CASSERKGTDTQYF. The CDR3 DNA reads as TGTGCCAGCAGCGAGCGGAAGGGCACAGATACGCAGTATTTT.

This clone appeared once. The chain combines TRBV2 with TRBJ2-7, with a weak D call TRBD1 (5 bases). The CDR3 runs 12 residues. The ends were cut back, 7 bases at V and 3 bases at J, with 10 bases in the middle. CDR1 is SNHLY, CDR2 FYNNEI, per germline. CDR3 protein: CASTEQVYEQYF. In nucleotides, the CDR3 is TGTGCCAGCACAGAACAGGTCTACGAGCAGTACTTC.

The CDR3 region has the DNA TGTGCCAGCTCACCACCCCGGACAGGGTCCCTAAACACCATATATTTT. Protein product: CASSPPRTGSLNTIYF. The V gene is TRBV18, the J gene TRBJ1-3; the match to TRBD1 covers 8 bases. V lost 0 bases and J lost 6; bases outside the gene matches: 7. Germline CDR1 KGHSH, CDR2 LQKENI. This CDR3 comprises 16 residues.

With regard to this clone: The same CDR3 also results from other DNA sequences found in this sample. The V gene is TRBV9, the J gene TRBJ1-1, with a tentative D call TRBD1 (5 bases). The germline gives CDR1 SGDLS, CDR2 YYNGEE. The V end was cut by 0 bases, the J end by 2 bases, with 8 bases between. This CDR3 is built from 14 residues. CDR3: CASSVVGGNTEAFF. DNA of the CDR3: TGTGCCAGCAGCGTAGTGGGGGGAAACACTGAAGCTTTCTTT.

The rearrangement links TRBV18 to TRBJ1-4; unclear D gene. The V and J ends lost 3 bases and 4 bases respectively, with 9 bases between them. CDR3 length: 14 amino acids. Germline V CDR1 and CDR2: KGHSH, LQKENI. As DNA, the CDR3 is TGTGCCAGCTCACCGGAGTCCTTTAATGAAAAACTGTTTTTT. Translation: CASSPESFNEKLFF. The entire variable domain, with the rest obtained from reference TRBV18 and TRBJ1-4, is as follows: NAGVMQNPRHLVRRRGQEARLRCSPMKGHSHVYWYRQLPEEGLKFMVYLQKENIIDESGMPKERFSAEFPKEGPSILRIQQVVRGDSAAYFCASSPESFNEKLFFGSGTQLSVL.